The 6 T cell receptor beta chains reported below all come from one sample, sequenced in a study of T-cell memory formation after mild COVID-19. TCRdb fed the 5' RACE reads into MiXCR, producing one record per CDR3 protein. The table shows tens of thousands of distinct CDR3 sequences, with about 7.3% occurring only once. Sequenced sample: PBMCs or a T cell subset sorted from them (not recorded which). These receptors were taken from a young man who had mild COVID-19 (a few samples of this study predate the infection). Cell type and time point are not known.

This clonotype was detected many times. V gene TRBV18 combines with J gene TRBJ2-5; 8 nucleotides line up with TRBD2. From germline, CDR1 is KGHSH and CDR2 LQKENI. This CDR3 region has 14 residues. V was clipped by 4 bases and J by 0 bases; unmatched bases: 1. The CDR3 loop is CASSQRGNQETQYF. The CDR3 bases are TGTGCCAGCTCACAGCGGGGGAACCAAGAGACCCAGTACTTC.

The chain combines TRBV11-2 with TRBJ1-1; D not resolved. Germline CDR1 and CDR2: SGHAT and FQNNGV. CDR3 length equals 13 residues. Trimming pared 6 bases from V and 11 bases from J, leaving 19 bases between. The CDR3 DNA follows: TGTGCCAGCAGTGGGAATCCTCGCCAGGCGGCTTTCTTT. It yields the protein CASSGNPRQAAFF.

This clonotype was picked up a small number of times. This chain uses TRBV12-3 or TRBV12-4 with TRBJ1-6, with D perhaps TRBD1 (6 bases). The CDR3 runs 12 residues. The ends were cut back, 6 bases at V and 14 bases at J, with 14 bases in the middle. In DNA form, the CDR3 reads TGTGCCAGCAGCCCCTTACAGGGATCCCTCCACTTT. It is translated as CASSPLQGSLHF.

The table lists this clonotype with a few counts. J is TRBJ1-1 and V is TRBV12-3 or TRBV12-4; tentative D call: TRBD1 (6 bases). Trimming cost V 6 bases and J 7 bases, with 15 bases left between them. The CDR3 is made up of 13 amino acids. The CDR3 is CASSTIGGGEAFF. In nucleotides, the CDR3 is TGTGCCAGCAGCACCATCGGAGGGGGTGAAGCTTTCTTT.

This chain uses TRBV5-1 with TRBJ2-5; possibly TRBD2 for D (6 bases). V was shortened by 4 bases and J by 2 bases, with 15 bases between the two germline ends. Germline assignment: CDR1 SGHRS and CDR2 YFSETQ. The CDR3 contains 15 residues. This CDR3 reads CASSPGLIRQETQYF. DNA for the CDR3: TGCGCCAGCAGCCCGGGACTGATTCGACAAGAGACCCAGTACTTC.

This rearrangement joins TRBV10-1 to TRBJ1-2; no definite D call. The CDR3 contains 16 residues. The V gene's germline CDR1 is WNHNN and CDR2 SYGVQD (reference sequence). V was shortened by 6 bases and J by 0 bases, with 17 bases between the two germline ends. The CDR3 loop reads CASSFTSRLANYGYTF. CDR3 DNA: TGCGCCAGCAGCTTCACCTCAAGGCTGGCTAACTATGGCTACACCTTC.